The rows below give T cell receptor beta chains drawn from one sample of a study of memory CD4+ T cells and cytomegalovirus serostatus. Produced via immunoSEQ multiplex PCR; TCRdb's table is partial and in-frame only. The data show fewer than 40,000 clones, around 80% seen once. Input material: memory CD4+ T cells from blood. The receptor source for this set is an adult in good health and CMV-seropositive. The CDR3 runs from the conserved cysteine through the conserved F or W. The D gene is left open where the match is weak. Only some rows state a clone size, as once, few, many or a class for expanded clones.

TRBJ1-5	-	TRBV6-6	TRBD1	TGTGCCAGCAGTAGGGACAGTCAGCCCCAGCATTTT	CASSRDSQPQHF
TRBJ1-2	-	TRBV19	-	TGTGCCAGTATCGGCGAGGGGGGGGCTAACTATGGCTACACCTTC	CASIGEGGANYGYTF
TRBJ2-7	-	TRBV18	TRBD2	TGTGCCAGCTCACCTGGACTAGTGTCCTACGAGCAGTACTTC	CASSPGLVSYEQYF
TRBJ1-1	-	TRBV7-3	-	TGTGCCAGCAGACTTGACAAGAACACTGAAGCTTTCTTT	CASRLDKNTEAFF
TRBJ2-5	-	TRBV9	TRBD1	TGTGCCAGCAGCGAGACTGGGACAGGGGGTCAGCAGACCCAGTACTTC	CASSETGTGGQQTQYF
TRBJ1-3	few	TRBV5-5	TRBD1	TGTGCCAGCAGCTCTAGACCCAGACAGGGAACACACTCTGGAAACACCATATATTTT	CASSSRPRQGTHSGNTIYF
TRBJ2-7	-	TRBV7-2	TRBD2	TGTGCCAGCAGCGCGACTAGCGGGAGGGCCGTCGAGCAGTACTTC	CASSATSGRAVEQYF
TRBJ2-1	-	TRBV6-4	TRBD1	TGTGCCGTTCCCCCGGGGACAGGGGAGAACAATGAGCAGTTCTTC	CAVPPGTGENNEQFF
TRBJ1-4	few	TRBV5-5	-	TGCGGGGGGGATGAAAAACTGTTTTTT	CGGDEKLFF
TRBJ1-2	-	TRBV6-5	TRBD1	TGTGCCAGCAGTTACACAGGGGTGACAGGTGGCTACACCTTC	CASSYTGVTGGYTF
TRBJ2-3	once	TRBV11-2	-	TGTGCCAGCAGCTTAAATCGACTGGATACGCAGTATTTT	CASSLNRLDTQYF
TRBJ2-7	-	TRBV19	-	TGTGCCAGTAGTACGGCGGGACTTGGCTCCTACGAGCAGTACTTC	CASSTAGLGSYEQYF
TRBJ2-5	-	TRBV2	-	TGTGCCAGCAGTGAGTCTGCCGAGACCCAGTACTTC	CASSESAETQYF
TRBJ2-3	-	TRBV11-3	-	TGTGCCAGCAGCGGAGTGGTTTCACATACGCAGTATTTT	CASSGVVSHTQYF
TRBJ2-7	-	TRBV4-2	-	TGTGCCAGCAGCCAAGACCATCGAGCGCAATCTTACGAGCAGTACTTC	CASSQDHRAQSYEQYF
TRBJ1-5	-	TRBV29-1	TRBD1	TGCAGCGTTGAGAACCGGGACAGGGTCCAGCATTTT	CSVENRDRVQHF
TRBJ2-4	-	TRBV19	-	TGTGCCAGTAGCATGCCATTACTAGCCAAAAACATTCAGTACTTC	CASSMPLLAKNIQYF
TRBJ1-1	few	TRBV29-1	-	TGCAGCGTTGCTAACAACCTTGAAGCTTTCTTT	CSVANNLEAFF
TRBJ1-1	once	TRBV6-1	-	TGTGCCAGCACGGGGGGGTCGACTGAAGCTTTCTTT	CASTGGSTEAFF
TRBJ1-5	-	TRBV7-2	-	TGTGCCAGCAGCTTAGCTGCGACAGGAATCAATCAGCCCCAGCATTTT	CASSLAATGINQPQHF
TRBJ1-1	-	TRBV5-1	TRBD1	TGCGCCAGCAGCCCAGACAGGGGAGGTACTGAAGCTTTCTTT	CASSPDRGGTEAFF
TRBJ2-5	-	TRBV10-3	TRBD1	TGTGCCATCAGTGCCGGGACAGGGGGCTTCGAGACCCAGTACTTC	CAISAGTGGFETQYF
TRBJ1-1	-	TRBV7-2	-	TGTGCCAGCAGCTTAGTGGGGGCTGGCACTGAAGCTTTCTTT	CASSLVGAGTEAFF
TRBJ2-1	-	TRBV28	TRBD2	TGTGCCAGCTCCTCATGGGGACTACCTGGAGATGAGCAGTTCTTC	CASSSWGLPGDEQFF
TRBJ1-1	few	TRBV27	-	TGTGCCAGCAGTTTAGAACCAGGGCCGGGAACTGAAGCTTTCTTT	CASSLEPGPGTEAFF
TRBJ2-3	once	TRBV5-5	-	TGTGCCAGCAGCTTTATTGCGGGGGCAACAGATACGCAGTATTTT	CASSFIAGATDTQYF
TRBJ2-7	few	TRBV2	-	TGTGCCAGCAAGTCAAATACCTTTGACGAGCAGTACTTC	CASKSNTFDEQYF
TRBJ2-7	-	TRBV7-2	-	TGTGCCAGCAGCTTAGCGGGGGGGCCCTACGAGCAGTACTTC	CASSLAGGPYEQYF
TRBJ1-4	once	TRBV19	-	TGTGCCAGCGCCCCGACGGGGAATGAAAAACTGTTTTTT	CASAPTGNEKLFF
TRBJ1-3	-	TRBV5-1	-	TGCGCCAGCAGCTTAGAGGGGAATGGAAACACCATATATTTT	CASSLEGNGNTIYF
TRBJ2-4	-	TRBV7-2	-	TGTGCCAGCAGCCACGGGGAAGCCAAAAACATTCAGTACTTC	CASSHGEAKNIQYF
TRBJ2-7	-	TRBV7-3	-	TGTGCCAGCAGCTCCAAAAGGGTGGGAGACGAGCAGTACTTC	CASSSKRVGDEQYF
TRBJ1-2	once	TRBV20-1	-	TGCGGCGTGAAAGCCTATGGCTACACCTTC	CGVKAYGYTF
TRBJ2-7	once	TRBV2	-	TGTGCCAGCAAAGTCGGACATTCCTCCTACGAGCAGTACTTC	CASKVGHSSYEQYF
TRBJ2-7	-	TRBV2	-	TGTGCCAGCAGGAAACGTCAACAAGACTACGAGCAGTACTTC	CASRKRQQDYEQYF
TRBJ1-1	-	TRBV14	-	TGTGCCAGCAGCCAAGGGGGGGGCGTTGAAGCTTTCTTT	CASSQGGGVEAFF
TRBJ2-1	-	TRBV5-1	-	TGCGCCAGCAGCTTGGGGGGGTCCGATGAGCAGTTCTTC	CASSLGGSDEQFF
TRBJ2-1	-	TRBV5-1	-	TGCGCCAGCACCCCGGAGGTCTCCAATGAGCAGTTCTTC	CASTPEVSNEQFF
TRBJ2-7	-	TRBV6-4	-	TGTGCCAGCAGCTATACAGGGCCCCACGAGCAGTACTTC	CASSYTGPHEQYF
TRBJ2-7	-	TRBV11-2	-	TGTGCCAGCAGCGCATACTACGAGCAGTACTTC	CASSAYYEQYF
TRBJ2-1	once	TRBV14	TRBD2	TGTGCCAGCAGCTCTCAGAGACTAGCGGGGGACAATGAGCAGTTCTTC	CASSSQRLAGDNEQFF
TRBJ2-7	-	TRBV7-9	-	TGTGCCAGCAGCTTAGGGGGGGGCGTCAACGAGCAGTACTTC	CASSLGGGVNEQYF
TRBJ1-5	once	TRBV19	TRBD1	TGTGCCAGTAGTATAGCCCGGGACAGGGTACCGGGAGGGCCCCAGCATTTT	CASSIARDRVPGGPQHF
TRBJ1-4	-	TRBV5-6	-	TGTGCCAGCAGCTTGCCTACTAATGAAAAACTGTTTTTT	CASSLPTNEKLFF
TRBJ1-6	few	TRBV19	-	TGTGCCAGTAGTCAGCGTCGGTGGGTTGACGATTCACCCCTCCACTTT	CASSQRRWVDDSPLHF
TRBJ2-1	-	TRBV15	TRBD2	TGTGCCACCAGCAGAGGCGGTCGAGCGGGAGCATATGAGCAGTTCTTC	CATSRGGRAGAYEQFF
TRBJ1-4	-	TRBV7-7	TRBD1	TGTGCCAGCAGCTTAGGGGCAGGGGGTGATGAAAAACTGTTTTTT	CASSLGAGGDEKLFF
TRBJ2-1	-	TRBV6-4	TRBD2	TGTGCCAGCAGTGACTCGGCGGGGGGGCTGGAAGAGCAGTTCTTC	CASSDSAGGLEEQFF
TRBJ2-2	-	TRBV6-5	-	TGTGCCAGCAGTTCCGCCCCGACTAGCGGGGAGCTGTTTTTT	CASSSAPTSGELFF
TRBJ1-2	-	TRBV7-2	-	TGTGCCAGCAGCTTCGCGGGGAACTATGGCTACACCTTC	CASSFAGNYGYTF
TRBJ1-2	-	TRBV28	-	TGTGCCAGCAGTTTAAGGGCAGGGGTTGGCTACACCTTC	CASSLRAGVGYTF
TRBJ2-5	-	TRBV7-6	TRBD1	TGTGCCAGCAGTCCACAGGGGAACCTCTACCAAGAGACCCAGTACTTC	CASSPQGNLYQETQYF
TRBJ1-6	-	TRBV4-3	-	TGCGCCAGCAGCCAAGATATAAGATCACCCCTCCACTTT	CASSQDIRSPLHF
TRBJ2-1	-	TRBV2	-	TGTGCCAGCAGTGAAGGTAGGGGAAGAAATGAGCAGTTCTTC	CASSEGRGRNEQFF
TRBJ1-2	-	TRBV7-2	-	TGTGCCAGCAGCCTAAGCCAGGTCTACACCTTC	CASSLSQVYTF